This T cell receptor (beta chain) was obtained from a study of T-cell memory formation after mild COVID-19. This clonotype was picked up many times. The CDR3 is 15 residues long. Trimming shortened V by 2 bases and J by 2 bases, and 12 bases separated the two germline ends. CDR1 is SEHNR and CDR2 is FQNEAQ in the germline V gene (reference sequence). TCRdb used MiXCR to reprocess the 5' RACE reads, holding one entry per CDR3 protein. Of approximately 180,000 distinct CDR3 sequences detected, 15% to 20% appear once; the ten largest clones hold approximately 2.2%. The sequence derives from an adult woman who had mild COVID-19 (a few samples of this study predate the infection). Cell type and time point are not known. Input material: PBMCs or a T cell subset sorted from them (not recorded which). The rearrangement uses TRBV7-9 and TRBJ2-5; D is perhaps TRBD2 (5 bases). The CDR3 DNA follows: TGTGCCAGCAGCTTAAGAGCGGCCTTTCAAGAGACCCAGTACTTC. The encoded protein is CASSLRAAFQETQYF.